The following is a T cell receptor beta chain sequence with its context. Its antigen is unidentified. Germline CDR1 reads MNHNS; CDR2 reads SASEGT. There are 13 residues in the CDR3. Libraries of TRB cDNA were made by 5' RACE and carried UMIs. TCRdb reprocessed the 5' RACE reads, with one entry per CDR3 protein and no DNA. The sample table sets out more than 45,000 distinct CDR3 sequences. The sample belongs to a study of CXCR3-negative and CXCR3-positive naive CD8 T cells. General study points: Diversity was high in both naive subsets and much lower in memory cells.

Sequenced sample: naive CXCR3- CD8+ T cells from blood. Subset in this sample: CD45RO-CCR7+CD27+CD95- naive CD8+ T cells lacking CXCR3 (TNR3-). This TCR derives from a human donor in good health. Some clones in this sample may be carry-over from other donors' samples. V and J are TRBV6-1 and TRBJ1-2; TCRdb proposes TRBD1, but this gene call is untestable without DNA. This CDR3 reads CASSEARGDGYTF.